The 25 T cell receptor beta chains presented below share a single source sample, sequenced in a study of post-analysis software for immune sequencing data. Study findings and constraints: Relative to controls, patients had a handful of TRBV segments at higher frequency, with TRBV5-6, TRBV5-1 and TRBV20-1 among these.

Unique molecular identifiers were carried by the TCR beta cDNA libraries. TCRdb redid the calling of the PCR reads with MiXCR, one entry per CDR3 protein. The data hold 170,000 or so distinct CDR3 sequences, with approximately 31% observed a single time. Their target antigens are unknown. The sample consisted of blood. Receptors were obtained from a girl between 10 and 17 years old with multiple sclerosis.

The V and J genes are TRBV7-9 and TRBJ2-5; D possibly corresponds to TRBD1 (6 bases). The V end lost 6 bases, the J end lost 7 bases, and 12 bases lay between the germline ends. Germline values: CDR1 SEHNR, CDR2 FQNEAQ (reference sequence). The CDR3 contains 12 residues. This chain's CDR3 is CASRSRGSTQYF. CDR3 sequence (DNA): TGTGCCAGCAGGTCGAGGGGGTCGACCCAGTACTTC. The full variable domain, completed using reference TRBV7-9 and TRBJ2-5, is DTGVSQNPRHKITKRGQNVTFRCDPISEHNRLYWYRQTLGQGPEFLTYFQNEAQLEKSRLLSDRFSAERPKGSFSTLEIQRTEQGDSAMYLCASRSRGSTQYFGPGTRLLVL.

As to this clonotype: This sequence may be a read error, since a much larger clone differs from it by one base. The rearrangement joins TRBV29-1 to TRBJ1-2, with 10 bases aligning to TRBD1. The length of the CDR3 is 13 residues. Germline V gives CDR1 SQVTM, CDR2 ANQGSEA. The junction had 8 bases not matched to a gene; V was cut back by 6 bases and J by 7 bases. CDR3 sequence: CSVQGQGSGGYTF. The CDR3 region has the DNA TGCAGCGTCCAGGGACAGGGGTCCGGTGGCTACACCTTC.

Note on this clonotype: A read error may be the cause here, since a much bigger clone is one base away. The rearrangement links TRBV5-5 to TRBJ1-2, with a tentative D call TRBD1 (6 bases). The CDR3 runs to 13 residues. Germline V gene sequence: CDR1 SGHKS, CDR2 YYEKEE (reference sequence). The CDR3 here is CAGSSQGSEGYTF. The CDR3 bases are TGTGCCGGCAGCTCCCAGGGGTCGGAGGGCTACACCTTC.

This clonotype was detected a few times. The V gene is TRBV7-9, the J gene TRBJ1-1, with D possibly matching TRBD1 (5 bases). V shed 3 bases and J shed 6 bases, with 5 bases lying between them. The CDR3 runs 11 residues. The germline V gene encodes CDR1 SEHNR and CDR2 FQNEAQ (reference sequence). The CDR3 coding sequence is TGTGCCAGCAGCTTGACAGCTGAAGCTTTCTTT. Translating it yields CASSLTAEAFF.

This clonotype was detected ten times or more. The chain recombines TRBV7-8 with TRBJ2-5, with D possibly TRBD2 on 6 matching bases. The V end lost 5 bases, the J end lost 5 bases, and 9 bases lay between the germline ends. Germline V gene data show CDR1 as SGHVS and CDR2 as FQNEAQ. The CDR3 sequence is 12 residues long. In nucleotides, the CDR3 is TGTGCCAGCAGCCGACTAGGGGAGACCCAGTACTTC. It is translated as CASSRLGETQYF.

The rearrangement joins TRBV5-6 to TRBJ2-1; no clear D gene. Gene TRBJ2-7 matches the end of the DNA better, so the J call may be wrong. Germline CDR1 reads SGHDT; CDR2 reads YYEEEE. This CDR3 region has 14 residues. Here the CDR3 reads CASSLVGKYNEQYF. DNA for the CDR3: TGTGCCAGCAGCTTGGTTGGCAAATACAATGAGCAGTACTTC.

This clonotype was counted once. No DNA is shown, since the ends of the CDR3 on it are uncertain; the CDR3 is the one TCRdb lists. This sequence joins TRBV6-2 or TRBV6-3 and TRBJ1-2; the tabulated D call, TRBD1, remains unverified against the DNA. Germline V gene sequence: CDR1 MNHEY, CDR2 SVGEGT. The length of the CDR3 is 24 amino acids, counting both ends. CDR3 sequence reads: CASNHGTGPHYGYTFGSGTGGYTF.

This clonotype was observed a handful of times. The chain links TRBV6-2 or TRBV6-3 to TRBJ2-1; the D gene could be TRBD1 or TRBD2 (5 bases each). The germline V and J ends were trimmed by 4 bases and 1 base, with 17 bases remaining between them. CDR1 and CDR2 (germline): MNHEY, SVGEGT. The CDR3 length is 17 residues. For the CDR3, the DNA is TGTGCCAGCAGTTCGGTGGACGGGGCGAGGTCCTACAATGAGCAGTTCTTC. This codes for CASSSVDGARSYNEQFF.

V usage is TRBV20-1 and J usage is TRBJ2-3; TRBD1 aligns across 7 bases. The CDR3 loop spans 15 amino acids. The junction had 13 bases not matched to a gene; V was cut back by 8 bases and J by 2 bases. CDR1 and CDR2 (germline): DFQATT, SNEGSKA (reference sequence). CDR3 DNA sequence: TGCAGTCCTGGGACAGCTCAAATATCCACAGATACGCAGTATTTT. Translated, it gives CSPGTAQISTDTQYF.

In this sample, this clonotype turned up many times. This chain links TRBV3-1 with TRBJ2-7; 13 bases agree with TRBD2. This CDR3 is 17 amino acids long. V shed 3 bases, J shed 0 bases, and the junction held 5 bases outside the gene matches. CDR1 and CDR2 from the germline V gene are LGHDT and YNNKEL (reference sequence). CDR3 protein: CASSHRTSGSDSYEQYF. The CDR3 nucleotides read TGTGCCAGCAGCCACAGGACTAGCGGGAGCGACTCCTACGAGCAGTACTTC.

In its sample, this clonotype was seen many times. The chain combines TRBV20-1 with TRBJ2-1, with a weak D call TRBD2 (6 bases). Trimming left V 5 bases short and J 6 bases short, with 20 bases between. The CDR3 contains 15 residues. The germline V gene has CDR1 DFQATT and CDR2 SNEGSKA (reference sequence). The CDR3 reads CSAERPGDEGNEQFF. For the CDR3, the DNA is TGCAGTGCTGAAAGGCCGGGAGACGAGGGCAATGAGCAGTTCTTC.

At least ten counts were recorded for this clonotype. The V and J genes are TRBV5-1 and TRBJ2-5; TRBD1 is a possible D gene (6 bases). V was shortened by 8 bases and J by 5 bases, with 19 bases between the two germline ends. The CDR3 runs to 14 residues. The germline V gene encodes CDR1 SGHRS and CDR2 YFSETQ. CDR3 amino acids: CARNGTSHRETQYF. The CDR3 nucleotides read TGCGCCAGAAACGGGACATCACATCGGGAGACCCAGTACTTC.

This clonotype was observed many times. V usage is TRBV27 and J usage is TRBJ2-1; D gene uncertain. The CDR3 spans 16 residues. V lost 5 bases and J lost 8, with 22 bases in between. CDR1 and CDR2 from the germline V gene are MNHEY and SMNVEV (reference sequence). CDR3 region: CASSPRHPGLNYEQFF. The CDR3 DNA reads TGTGCCAGCAGTCCGAGACACCCCGGGCTTAATTATGAGCAGTTCTTC.

In its sample, this clonotype was seen many times. The V and J genes are TRBV6-1 and TRBJ2-3, with 9 bases matching TRBD2. CDR1 MNHNS and CDR2 SASEGT come from the germline V gene. CDR3 length: 20 residues. Unmatched junction bases numbered 22, after V lost 6 bases and J lost 3 bases. CDR3 in DNA: TGTGCCAGCAGCCCCATAAGGGCGGGAGGGCCAATAGAGGCGACAGATACGCAGTATTTT. Amino acid sequence: CASSPIRAGGPIEATDTQYF.

The table lists this clonotype with many counts. This chain joins TRBV12-3 or TRBV12-4 and TRBJ2-1; D call uncertain. Trimming removed 6 bases from V and 4 bases from J, with 13 bases in between. This CDR3 is built from 14 residues. CDR3 DNA sequence: TGTGCCAGCAGAAACCTTCCTGGGTACAATGAGCAGTTCTTC. It encodes CASRNLPGYNEQFF.

This clonotype was counted between two and nine times. The chain joins TRBV2 to TRBJ1-5; no clear D gene. CDR3 length: 10 amino acids. Germline V gene data show CDR1 as SNHLY and CDR2 as FYNNEI. CDR3 bases: TGTGCGGTCGGCAATCAGCCCCAGCATTTT. Translating gives CAVGNQPQHF. Drawing the rest from reference TRBV2 and TRBJ1-5, the complete variable domain is EPEVTQTPSHQVTQMGQEVILRCVPISNHLYFYWYRQILGQKVEFLVSFYNNEISEKSEIFDDQFSVERPDGSNFTLKIRSTKLEDSAMYFCAVGNQPQHFGDGTRLSIL.

This CDR3 is CASTLEPGANVLTF. In DNA form, the CDR3 reads TGTGCCAGCACCTTAGAGCCCGGGGCCAACGTCCTGACTTTC. This rearrangement joins TRBV2 to TRBJ2-6; D ambiguous. V was pared by 7 bases and J by 4 bases, with 11 bases between. CDR3 length: 14 amino acids. Germline V gene data show CDR1 as SNHLY and CDR2 as FYNNEI.

This clonotype was observed at least ten times. The chain's CDR3 is CSVLTSGVSYEQYF. DNA of the CDR3: TGCAGCGTACTAACTAGCGGGGTATCCTACGAGCAGTACTTC. The chain is built from TRBV29-1 and TRBJ2-7; 10 positions match TRBD2. With 6 bases clipped from V and 1 base from J, the junction kept 6 bases outside the gene matches. The germline CDR1 and CDR2 sequences are SQVTM and ANQGSEA. The CDR3 consists of 14 residues.

This clonotype appeared a few times. This chain links TRBV7-9 with TRBJ2-7; TRBD1 aligns across 9 bases. The germline V gene has CDR1 SEHNR and CDR2 FQNEAQ (reference sequence). The CDR3 is 14 amino acids. V shed 4 bases and J 1 base; nucleotides not matched to a gene: 2. CDR3: CASSSGTGSYEQYF. As DNA, the CDR3 is TGTGCCAGCAGCTCCGGGACAGGGTCCTACGAGCAGTACTTC.

This clonotype was detected a few times. This rearrangement joins TRBV6-6 to TRBJ2-3, with D uncertain. This CDR3 has 14 residues. The V and J ends lost 8 bases and 6 bases respectively, with 18 bases between them. Germline CDR1 is MNHNY and CDR2 is SVGAGI (reference sequence). CDR3 in DNA: TGTGCCAGCGGGAATAGTCCGATAGGGGATACGCAGTATTTT. This gives the protein CASGNSPIGDTQYF.

Regarding this clonotype: One end of the junction varies from germline; a read error may be responsible. The chain combines TRBV7-2 with TRBJ2-3; the D is unclear. Germline V lookup: CDR1 SGHTA, CDR2 FQGNSA. There are 13 residues in the CDR3. The chain's CDR3 is CASSFKGTDTRYF. CDR3 nucleotides: TGTGCCAGCAGCTTTAAGGGCACAGATACGCGGTATTTT.

This clonotype occurred many times. The chain couples TRBV4-1 to TRBJ2-3; D perhaps matches TRBD2 (5 bases). The germline V gene has CDR1 MGHRA and CDR2 YSYEKL. The CDR3 totals 14 residues. Trimming shortened V by 4 bases and J by 3 bases, and 11 bases separated the two germline ends. CDR3 sequence reads: CASSPGGSTDTQYF. CDR3 coding DNA: TGCGCCAGCAGCCCAGGAGGATCTACAGATACGCAGTATTTT.

At least ten counts were recorded for this clonotype. The chain employs TRBV24-1 and TRBJ2-1; 7 nucleotides agree with TRBD2. Germline CDR1 is KGHDR and CDR2 is SFDVKD. CDR3 length: 15 residues. J was trimmed by 4 bases and V by 7 bases; bases with no gene match: 9. CDR3 sequence reads: CATSHPGGGYNEQFF. The CDR3 DNA sequence: TGTGCCACCAGCCACCCGGGGGGAGGGTACAATGAGCAGTTCTTC.

Regarding this clonotype: At one boundary the junction diverges from the germline segment, which might be a read error. The rearrangement uses TRBV7-9 and TRBJ1-1, with 9 bases matching TRBD1. CDR1 is SEHNR, CDR2 FQNEAQ, per germline (reference sequence). The CDR3 extends over 13 amino acids. The CDR3 region has the DNA TGTGTCAGCAGGACAGGGGATGGAACTGAAGCTTTCTTT. Protein product: CVSRTGDGTEAFF. Supplemented by reference TRBV7-9 and TRBJ1-1, the full variable domain reads DTGVSQNPRHKITKRGQNVTFRCDPISEHNRLYWYRQTLGQGPEFLTYFQNEAQLEKSRLLSDRFSAERPKGSFSTLEIQRTEQGDSAMYLCVSRTGDGTEAFFGQGTRLTVV.

This clonotype showed up many times. The chain is built from TRBV15 and TRBJ2-4, with D possibly being TRBD2 (5 bases). V lost 1 base to trimming and J lost 14 bases, with 15 bases between them. CDR1 LNHNV and CDR2 YYDKDF come from the germline V gene (reference sequence). This CDR3 has 13 amino acids. The CDR3 DNA follows: TGTGCCACCAGCAGAGCACTCGGGAACAGAGAGTACTTC. It translates to CATSRALGNREYF.